These 6 T cell receptor beta chains came from one sample sequenced in a study of T cell repertoires in cytomegalovirus infection. One entry per CDR3 protein, called by TCRdb with MiXCR from the reads. The table lists around 450,000 distinct CDR3 sequences, 11% of them singletons, with roughly 10% in the top ten. Input material: PBMCs. Every receptor here comes from a human donor in good health (CMV status not recorded). Some clones in this sample may be carry-over from other donors' samples.

On this clonotype itself: With a much larger clone just one base away, this may be a read error. The chain uses TRBV2 and TRBJ1-1; D gene ambiguous. CDR3 length: 13 amino acids. Germline assignment: CDR1 SNHLY and CDR2 FYNNEI. Here the CDR3 DNA reads TGTGACAGCAGTGAAGGAGGGCGAACTGAAGCTTTCTTT. Its protein product is CDSSEGGRTEAFF.

This clonotype was detected ten times or more. J is TRBJ2-7 and V is TRBV18; tentative D call: TRBD2 (5 bases). Germline values: CDR1 KGHSH, CDR2 LQKENI. V shed 3 bases and J shed 1 base, with 13 bases lying between them. There are 15 residues in the CDR3. The CDR3 region is CASSPGEGLSYEQYF. DNA of the CDR3: TGTGCCAGCTCACCCGGAGAGGGTCTTTCCTACGAGCAGTACTTC.

Concerning this clonotype itself: A junction end diverges from the germline sequence, so it may reflect a read error. The V call is TRBV19, the J call TRBJ1-5; D is perhaps TRBD1 (6 bases). The CDR3 extends over 14 amino acids. Germline lookup yields CDR1 LNHDA and CDR2 SQIVND (reference sequence). The CDR3 region has the DNA TGCGCCAGTAGTATAGGATCTGGGGGCCAGCCCCAGCATTTT. This sequence encodes CASSIGSGGQPQHF.

The CDR3 sequence is CASSGRTRDTQYF. In DNA, the CDR3 is TGTGCCAGCAGCGGGAGAACTCGAGATACGCAGTATTTT. V and J are TRBV27 and TRBJ2-3, with a tentative D call TRBD2 (6 bases). Looked up from germline, CDR1 is MNHEY and CDR2 is SMNVEV (reference sequence). This CDR3 comprises 13 residues. The V and J ends lost 6 bases and 5 bases respectively, with 12 bases between them.

This clonotype was observed at least ten times. J is TRBJ1-6 and V is TRBV5-1; the D is unclear. The CDR3 runs 14 residues. Deletions cut 2 bases from V and 7 bases from J, with 10 bases between. Germline V gene data show CDR1 as SGHRS and CDR2 as YFSETQ. This chain's CDR3 is CASSFGQQNSPLHF. For the CDR3, the DNA is TGCGCCAGCAGCTTCGGCCAGCAGAATTCACCCCTCCACTTT.

At least ten counts were recorded for this clonotype. V usage is TRBV28 and J usage is TRBJ2-2; D uncertain. The CDR3 is 14 amino acids. Germline V gene sequence: CDR1 MDHEN, CDR2 SYDVKM. Trimming took off 6 bases at V and 4 bases at J, with 12 bases between the two ends. The CDR3 DNA follows: TGTGCCAGCAGAGTTGGGGATCTCACCGGGGAGCTGTTTTTT. Its protein product is CASRVGDLTGELFF.